Listed below are T cell receptor beta chains from one sample, sequenced in a study of glioma-infiltrating T cells after dendritic cell vaccination. Sequencing was performed with immunoSEQ multiplex PCR; in TCRdb, only in-frame clones are kept and a portion is missing. The table shows fewer than 65,000 clones, with about 88% occurring only once. The material was blood, obtained after dendritic cell vaccination. The receptors derive from a human donor with glioblastoma. Both conserved end residues are part of each CDR3. The order of the fields is clone size, J gene, D gene, CDR3 length, V gene, CDR3 protein, CDR3 DNA. D genes are given only for firm matches. Expanded clones get a size class; other rows say once, few or many, or leave the size out.

NA | TRBJ1-2 | NA | 13 | TRBV28 | CASTPWWLDGYTF | TGTGCCAGCACCCCGTGGTGGCTGGATGGCTACACCTTC
NA | TRBJ1-5 | NA | 13 | TRBV10-3 | CAISLGGGQPQHF | TGTGCCATCAGTTTGGGGGGGGGCCAGCCCCAGCATTTT
NA | TRBJ2-5 | NA | 14 | TRBV14 | CASSQVTDRETQYF | TGTGCCAGCAGCCAAGTCACCGATCGGGAGACCCAGTACTTC
NA | TRBJ2-7 | TRBD2 | 15 | TRBV5-1 | CASSLEAGGHYEQYF | TGCGCCAGCAGCTTGGAAGCGGGAGGGCACTACGAGCAGTACTTC
few | TRBJ2-7 | NA | 15 | TRBV6-5 | CASSLFGGSSYEQYF | TGTGCCAGCAGCCTATTCGGAGGGAGCTCCTACGAGCAGTACTTC
NA | TRBJ2-7 | TRBD2 | 15 | TRBV14 | CASSQGWREGLGQYF | TGTGCCAGCAGCCAAGGATGGCGGGAGGGCCTTGGGCAGTACTTC
NA | TRBJ2-5 | TRBD2 | 16 | TRBV9 | CASSVFGTSVQETQYF | TGTGCCAGCAGCGTATTCGGGACTAGCGTACAAGAGACCCAGTACTTC
NA | TRBJ1-5 | NA | 15 | TRBV29-1 | CSVIYDGGSNQPQHF | TGCAGCGTCATCTACGACGGGGGGAGCAATCAGCCCCAGCATTTT
NA | TRBJ1-2 | TRBD1 | 13 | TRBV6-5 | CAGSRQGAGGYTF | TGTGCCGGCAGTCGACAGGGGGCCGGGGGCTACACCTTC
NA | TRBJ2-1 | NA | 15 | TRBV28 | CASRQGSGPYNEQFF | TGTGCCAGCAGACAGGGTTCTGGTCCTTACAATGAGCAGTTCTTC
NA | TRBJ2-5 | NA | 13 | TRBV19 | CASSSQGRETQYF | TGTGCCAGTAGTTCGCAGGGCAGGGAGACCCAGTACTTC
NA | TRBJ2-7 | NA | 15 | TRBV28 | CASSFQGSSPYEQYF | TGTGCCAGCAGTTTTCAAGGCTCTAGTCCCTACGAGCAGTACTTC
once | TRBJ2-7 | NA | 14 | TRBV2 | CASSVGRVDYEQYF | TGTGCCAGCAGTGTTGGCAGGGTGGACTACGAGCAGTACTTC
NA | TRBJ2-7 | NA | 16 | TRBV7-9 | CASSFVGGGSSYEQYF | TGTGCCAGCAGCTTCGTTGGGGGAGGCTCTTCTTACGAGCAGTACTTC
NA | TRBJ1-5 | NA | 16 | TRBV4-1 | CASSRVSGALNQPQHF | TGCGCCAGCAGCCGGGTGAGCGGGGCTTTGAATCAGCCCCAGCATTTT
NA | TRBJ1-2 | TRBD1 | 15 | TRBV19 | CASYRAGTANYGYTF | TGTGCCAGTTATCGCGCCGGGACAGCTAACTATGGCTACACCTTC
NA | TRBJ2-1 | NA | 14 | TRBV9 | CASSPTIRVGEQFF | TGTGCCAGCAGCCCGACAATCCGCGTAGGTGAGCAGTTCTTC
NA | TRBJ1-5 | NA | 14 | TRBV19 | CASKRQPSNQPQHF | TGTGCCAGTAAGAGACAGCCTAGCAATCAGCCCCAGCATTTT
NA | TRBJ2-7 | NA | 11 | TRBV2 | CASSAGGEQYF | TGTGCCAGCAGTGCCGGGGGCGAGCAGTACTTC
NA | TRBJ2-3 | TRBD2 | 16 | TRBV5-1 | CASSPLAGWGSDTQYF | TGCGCCAGCAGCCCGCTAGCGGGATGGGGGTCAGATACGCAGTATTTT
NA | TRBJ1-2 | TRBD1 | 14 | TRBV28 | CASRPPRGPYGYTF | TGTGCCAGCAGACCTCCCAGGGGGCCCTATGGCTACACCTTC
NA | TRBJ2-1 | TRBD1 | 11 | TRBV18 | CASSPDRGLFF | TGTGCCAGCTCCCCAGACAGGGGGCTGTTCTTC
NA | TRBJ1-5 | NA | 14 | TRBV27 | CASVFLRGRQPQHF | TGTGCCAGCGTTTTCCTCAGGGGTCGTCAGCCCCAGCATTTT
few | TRBJ2-2 | NA | 13 | TRBV30 | CAWTVRETGELFF | TGTGCCTGGACCGTACGGGAAACCGGGGAGCTGTTTTTT
NA | TRBJ2-1 | NA | 16 | TRBV5-6 | CASSLPGVSHWNEQFF | TGTGCCAGCAGCTTGCCCGGAGTGTCTCATTGGAATGAGCAGTTCTTC
once | TRBJ1-5 | NA | 17 | TRBV4-1 | CASSQRDTAYSNQPQHF | TGCGCCAGCAGCCAACGGGACACGGCATATAGCAATCAGCCCCAGCATTTT
NA | TRBJ1-2 | TRBD1 | 14 | TRBV5-4 | CASSPGDRDYGYTF | TGTGCCAGCAGCCCCGGGGACAGGGACTATGGCTACACCTTC
NA | TRBJ1-6 | TRBD1 | 13 | TRBV19 | CASSTRGDSPLHF | TGTGCCAGTAGTACCAGGGGGGATTCACCCCTCCACTTT
NA | TRBJ2-3 | TRBD2 | 15 | TRBV7-7 | CASSPGTSGTDTQYF | TGTGCTAGCAGCCCAGGGACTAGCGGCACAGATACGCAGTATTTT
NA | TRBJ2-5 | NA | 15 | TRBV2 | CASRITGSGQETQYF | TGTGCCAGCAGGATAACAGGTAGTGGCCAAGAGACCCAGTACTTC